Presented here are 10 T cell receptor beta chains from one specimen sequenced in a study of PD-1 blockade in classical Hodgkin lymphoma. All trial patients relapsed after autologous stem cell transplantation. Profiled with immunoSEQ multiplex PCR; TCRdb holds only in-frame clones, not every one. Of about 20,000 clones listed, 70% to 85% were seen once; the top ten hold approximately 40%. This material consisted of peripheral blood mononuclear cells (PBMCs), taken before the second cycle of nivolumab. These receptors originate from a human donor with classical Hodgkin lymphoma.

This chain joins TRBV9 and TRBJ1-2; D might be TRBD1 (6 bases). The V end was cut by 0 bases, the J end by 7 bases, with 13 bases between. CDR3 length equals 14 residues. Germline V gene sequence: CDR1 SGDLS, CDR2 YYNGEE. The CDR3 reads CASSVDHRAGGYTF. The CDR3 DNA reads TGTGCCAGCAGCGTAGATCACAGGGCGGGTGGCTACACCTTC.

This chain connects TRBV4-1 to TRBJ2-5; no reliable D call. The CDR3 loop spans 15 amino acids. The V end was cut by 3 bases, the J end by 1 base, with 12 bases between. The germline V gene has CDR1 MGHRA and CDR2 YSYEKL. For the CDR3, the DNA is TGCGCCAGCAGCCAGTCGGCGCGCTCCCAAGAGACCCAGTACTTC. Translated, it gives CASSQSARSQETQYF.

The rearrangement joins TRBV5-1 to TRBJ1-3, with unresolved D. Germline V gives CDR1 SGHRS, CDR2 YFSETQ. V shed 2 bases and J shed 2 bases, with 8 bases lying between them. This CDR3 region has 14 residues. CDR3 DNA: TGCGCCAGCAGCTTAGGAGGGACTGGAAACACCATATATTTT. It translates to CASSLGGTGNTIYF.

In this sample, this clone turned up a few times. V is TRBV30 and J is TRBJ2-7, with TRBD2 matching 7 bases. CDR1 is GTSNPN and CDR2 is SVGIG in the germline V gene (reference sequence). This CDR3 contains 14 residues. The V segment lost 1 base and the J segment 0 bases; nucleotides outside the gene matches: 3. The DNA for the CDR3 is TGTGCCTGGAGTGCCGGGGGGAGCTCCTACGAGCAGTACTTC. Translation: CAWSAGGSSYEQYF.

The J gene is TRBJ2-1, the V gene TRBV6-5; D gene unclear. Trimming took off 0 bases at V and 12 bases at J, with 12 bases between the two ends. The CDR3 totals 13 residues. CDR1 and CDR2 (germline): MNHEY, SVGAGI. The CDR3 here is CASSYSGWQGQFF. The CDR3 DNA follows: TGTGCCAGCAGTTACTCGGGCTGGCAAGGGCAGTTCTTC.

To note about this clone: The germline gene is not matched at one end of the junction; a read error may be the cause. The chain carries TRBV5-1 and TRBJ2-5; 8 bases are shared with TRBD2. Germline CDR1 SGHRS, CDR2 YFSETQ. This CDR3 has 15 residues. The CDR3, as DNA: TGCGTCAGCAGCTTGTCGGGAGGGCCGGGAGAGACCCAGTACTTC. Translating gives CVSSLSGGPGETQYF.

This clone has more than one count but fewer than ten. The chain combines TRBV6-6 with TRBJ2-3, with 8 positions matching TRBD1. Unmatched junction bases numbered 3, after V lost 2 bases and J lost 2 bases. CDR3 length: 15 amino acids. The germline gives CDR1 MNHNY, CDR2 SVGAGI (reference sequence). For the CDR3, the DNA is TGTGCCAGCAGTTACGCAGGGGGCAACACAGATACGCAGTATTTT. As protein: CASSYAGGNTDTQYF.

This clone was seen a few times. The CDR3 here is CASSSSYNSPLHF. CDR3 coding DNA: TGTGCCAGCTCCAGCTCCTATAATTCACCCCTCCACTTT. The V and J genes are TRBV6-5 and TRBJ1-6; D unclear. Per the germline V gene, CDR1 is MNHEY and CDR2 is SVGAGI. This CDR3 spans 13 amino acids. Trimming cost V 8 bases and J 0 bases, with 5 bases left between them.

This rearrangement joins TRBV5-6 to TRBJ2-7; weak D call: TRBD2 (5 bases). Germline lookup yields CDR1 SGHDT and CDR2 YYEEEE. The ends were cut back, 4 bases at V and 5 bases at J, with 19 bases in the middle. The CDR3 loop spans 15 amino acids. The CDR3 region is CASSPLGSRGHEQYF. The CDR3 DNA is TGTGCCAGCAGCCCCCTGGGGAGCAGAGGACACGAGCAGTACTTC.

The chain recombines TRBV6-1 with TRBJ1-2; D perhaps matches TRBD1 (5 bases). CDR1 is MNHNS and CDR2 is SASEGT in the germline V gene. This CDR3 is 13 amino acids long. Trimming cost V 6 bases and J 4 bases, with 12 bases left between them. As DNA, the CDR3 is TGTGCCAGCAGGAAACAGGAAAGCTATGGCTACACCTTC. It translates to CASRKQESYGYTF.